Here is one TCR beta chain with its context. Its antigen remains unidentified. The V end was cut by 6 bases, the J end by 4 bases, with 11 bases between. Germline assignment: CDR1 SQVTM and CDR2 ANQGSEA. The CDR3 extends over 12 amino acids. The data are from a study of T cells after yellow fever vaccination. About the study: Fractions with few cells were prepared using SMART-Seq v4 Ultra Low Input.

Study-wide findings and caveats: Post-booster repertoires contained most primary-vaccination clones again (96% CD4, roughly 90% CD8).

The authors made TCR cDNA by 5'RACE template switching, adding a universal primer site and UMIs. TCRdb used MiXCR to reprocess the 5' RACE reads, holding one entry per CDR3 protein. The sample lists about 310,000 distinct CDR3 sequences; less than 4.5% were seen once. Sample: PBMCs, taken on the day of the yellow fever booster vaccination. The chain links TRBV29-1 to TRBJ2-3; possibly TRBD1 for D (5 bases). The TCR comes from a man between 18 and 35 years old who received the YFV17D yellow fever vaccine. The CDR3 loop is CSVPRVPDTQYF. CDR3 nucleotides: TGCAGCGTCCCCAGGGTCCCAGATACGCAGTATTTT.